Given below is one TCR beta chain in context. Its antigen is unknown. Germline-derived CDR1 and CDR2 are LNHDA and SQIVND (reference sequence). V lost 0 bases to trimming and J lost 2 bases, with 14 bases between them. The CDR3 is 16 amino acids. Sequencing targeted expressed TCRB transcripts, as all isolated RNA had been reverse transcribed. Naive, central memory and regulatory T cell samples came to a mean of about 3.9 million reads. Sequenced by immunoSEQ multiplex PCR; TCRdb stores in-frame clones only, minus some. The sample carries 600,000 to 750,000 clones, around an eighth recorded once. Researchers reported sorting CD4+ naive, central memory, regulatory and stem cell-like memory cells via CD45RO/CCR7/CD25/CD127/CD95/CD27. This specimen comes from a study of beta chain features in type 1 diabetes. Study overall: Patients looked much like healthy donors when it came to age, gender and cell yields.

The study, taken as a whole, reports: Researchers report that Type 1 diabetes patients had moderately but significantly shorter TCRB CDR3s across all four CD4+ subsets. The study found fewer insertions and more deletions at VDJ junctions in type 1 diabetes patients.

This receptor was taken from a man under 40 with type 1 diabetes. The chain uses TRBV19 and TRBJ2-7; weak D call: TRBD1 (6 bases). The specimen was naive CD4+ T cells from blood. The CDR3 is CASSIDQGHGPYEQYF. The CDR3 DNA reads as TGTGCCAGTAGTATAGATCAGGGACACGGACCCTACGAGCAGTACTTC.